This T cell receptor (beta chain) was identified during a study of long-term antiretroviral therapy in people with HIV (dated by TCRdb to between 2022 and 2023). For the wider study: Collection of the earliest samples took place about a decade ahead of the 2015 WHO recommendation for immediate ART, at a time when ART was typically delayed until CD4 counts fell. Among the 30 or so participants with HIV, eleven were female. The cohort contributed roughly 200 cryopreserved PBMC samples from 25 to 35 adults with confirmed HIV infection, collected serially over a mean of approximately 6 years (range 1-12). No cross-contamination during QIAcube processing was seen in test extractions of a monoclonal T-cell line run alongside 30 to 35 polyclonal samples. This retrospective serial study examined whether starting ART and sustained HIV suppression were associated with changes in the composition and diversity of the TRB repertoire in peripheral blood. General conclusions and limits of the study: ART initiation was associated with a significant increase in TRB diversity, but diversity stayed significantly below transplant donor controls even after long-term ART. Samples dated from the mid-2000s to the late 2010s, and the ART regimens used may be less effective than current ones. Inferences about post-ART repertoire changes were limited because no data were available on ART adherence, viral resistance or therapy changes. Expanded TRB clones identified before ART initiation dominated the repertoire at all time points, although this dominance fluctuated and declined in many PLHIV after ART. HIV repertoires had narrower CDR3 length ranges than controls, and the network structure suggested an antigen-experienced repertoire that shifted only slightly toward naive after ART. Because cell numbers in pre-ART samples were limited, unsorted PBMC were profiled instead of sorted CD4+ and CD8+ T cells. Because PBMC availability was limited, only the TCR beta chain was sequenced, with no alpha chain pairing.

Cut back by 5 bases and 7 bases, the V and J ends lie 15 bases apart. The CDR3 measures 13 amino acids from cysteine to phenylalanine. The sequence is cut down to CDR3 DNA, 39 bases in frame from base 1. CDR1 and CDR2, per the germline V gene, are SGHRS and YFSETQ. Points on this clone: The antigen this receptor binds is unknown. No base quality values were provided; no much bigger clone lies one nucleotide off.

To be included, a participant needed at least one PBMC sample from before ART initiation plus at least two post-ART samples. Treatment was received in the United States of America by all participants with HIV. Before DNA extraction, cryopreserved samples of 1-10 million PBMC were thawed and washed. At the time of the earliest PBMC sample, participants with HIV were aged between roughly 23 and 60 years. Each participant contributed PBMC samples from 1-4 timepoints before ART initiation and 2-8 timepoints after ART initiation, with a median of 7 samples. Serial HIV viral load, CD4+ T-cell count, ART history and demographic data were obtained for every participant. Genomic DNA was extracted from unsorted PBMC with a Qiagen kit on a QIAcube, with processing performed in batches of 12 samples. Sequencing of the TRB variable region was done with the immunoSEQ hsTCRB v3.0 assay at survey level resolution. A depth of roughly 35,000-50,000 T-cell genomes per sample was targeted for TRB sequencing. TRB libraries were pooled and sequenced on an Illumina MiSeq using a v3 150-cycle kit. The authors' pipeline ran thus. Repertoire analysis was performed in R inside a reproducible Nextflow workflow that covered QC, data transformation and analysis. LymphoSeq2, an R package for AIRR-Seq data exploration, was used to implement custom analyses. After excluding several samples that yielded fewer than 5000 total TRB sequences, 150 to 200 HIV repertoires remained for analysis. Among the 190 or so HIV repertoires that were kept, 59 were collected before ART initiation and roughly 130 were collected after ART initiation. Repertoires were downsampled to 5000 TRB nucleotide sequences, with summary statistics averaged over 100 downsampling iterations. TRB sequences were retained for analysis only if CDR3 regions of at least seven amino acids were present. A Shannon entropy-derived clonality score and the Gini coefficient were used to measure diversity. In repertoire networks, the top 5000 CDR3 amino acid sequences were linked whenever an edit distance of one separated two sequences. For TRB CDR3 amino acid sequences, GLIPH2 was used to predict antigen specificity groups and MHC restriction. To flag known associations with CMV, EBV, HIV or tissue antigens, CDR3 amino acid sequences were compared against VDJdb and McPAS-TCR. Pre-ART, post-ART and control groups were compared with Wilcoxon signed-rank tests and Holm-Bonferroni correction. This immuneACCESS table, as held by TCRdb, lists in-frame sequences with V and J called but not all clones. Of the missing ones, under half trace to an unresolved V gene in checked studies; the others have no known cause. That table is the source of V, J and clone size, and D and trimming were worked out from the DNA. The sample yields tens of thousands of clones; around four fifths were counted once. Around 13% of the sample rests with the top ten.

The specimen was unsorted PBMCs, collected 0.3 years after starting antiretroviral therapy. This sequence was found in a man younger than 35 with HIV. The chain joins TRBV5-1 to TRBJ2-5, with the D call perhaps TRBD1 or TRBD2, each one matching 5 bases. This receptor carries the CDR3 CASSGTPGSTQYF. Read as DNA, the sequence is TGCGCCAGCAGTGGGACCCCCGGATCGACCCAGTACTTC.